Given below is one TCR beta chain in context. This CDR3 region has 15 residues. Germline CDR1 reads SEHNR; CDR2 reads FQNEAQ (reference sequence). Trimming took 5 bases from V and 2 from J, leaving 15 bases between them. This sample was taken from a study of blood T cell repertoires in COVID-19. Study background: COVID-19 samples from acute and convalescent phases originated in the United States, Italy and Spain. Nucleic acid was either cDNA or gDNA, and it came from T cells, B-cell-depleted T cells, or PBMCs.

Per the original methods: Amplification of reference gene primers provided the estimated nucleated cell counts. The protocol was immunoSEQ multiplex PCR, while the TCRdb copy is restricted to in-frame clones and leaves out a portion. V and J calls and clone size are given by that table; D and trimming were obtained from the DNA. Among a few hundred thousand clones, approximately 88% were seen once, and the ten largest hold 6.9%. The sequence was collected from a woman aged 25 to 39 who had recovered from COVID-19. The chain uses TRBV7-9 and TRBJ1-1; tentative D call: TRBD1 (5 bases). Sample: peripheral blood. CDR3 sequence reads: CASSARRGINTEAFF. The CDR3 coding sequence is TGTGCCAGCAGCGCGCGGCGGGGGATTAACACTGAAGCTTTCTTT.